The 11 T cell receptor beta chains below all came from one sample that was sequenced in a study of blood T cell repertoires in COVID-19. TCRdb's copy holds only in-frame clones and misses some; the assay was immunoSEQ multiplex PCR. The sample carries approximately 140,000 clones, about four fifths recorded once. The specimen was peripheral blood. Receptor source: a human donor in a cohort sampled during active COVID-19.

The chain carries TRBV5-1 and TRBJ1-6; no clear D. Germline values: CDR1 SGHRS, CDR2 YFSETQ. This CDR3 contains 14 residues. Trimming removed 4 bases at V and 4 bases at J, with 9 bases between. CDR3 in DNA: TGCGCCAGCAGCCGGGAGGGTTATAATTCACCCCTCCACTTT. Protein product: CASSREGYNSPLHF.

The V gene is TRBV5-5, the J gene TRBJ2-7; TRBD1 matches at 7 bases. This CDR3 has 16 residues. CDR1 and CDR2 (germline): SGHKS, YYEKEE (reference sequence). V lost 0 bases, J lost 2 bases, and 8 bases stayed unmatched. In DNA, the CDR3 is TGTGCCAGCAGCTTGGATCCGGGACAGAGTACCTACGAGCAGTACTTC. It specifies CASSLDPGQSTYEQYF.

The rearrangement joins TRBV30 to TRBJ2-5, with 10 bases that match TRBD2. J was trimmed by 5 bases and V by 5 bases; bases with no gene match: 5. The CDR3 is made up of 13 amino acids. Germline V lookup: CDR1 GTSNPN, CDR2 SVGIG (reference sequence). The CDR3 coding sequence is TGTGCCTGGTCGGTAGCGGGAGGCGAGACCCAGTACTTC. Translation gives CAWSVAGGETQYF.

The chain recombines TRBV28 with TRBJ2-5; TRBD1 might be the D (8 bases). CDR1 and CDR2 from the germline V gene are MDHEN and SYDVKM. V lost 4 bases and J 2 bases, leaving 14 bases between the germline ends. This CDR3 region has 15 residues. CDR3 nucleotide sequence: TGTGCCAGCAGTTGGGGGGGGACAGGACAAGAGACCCAGTACTTC. Protein: CASSWGGTGQETQYF. Complete variable domain (other parts from reference TRBV28 and TRBJ2-5): DVKVTQSSRYLVKRTGEKVFLECVQDMDHENMFWYRQDPGLGLRLIYFSYDVKMKEKGDIPEGYSVSREKKERFSLILESASTNQTSMYLCASSWGGTGQETQYFGPGTRLLVL.

V usage is TRBV19 and J usage is TRBJ1-5, with D possibly matching TRBD1 (5 bases). This CDR3 is built from 13 residues. V lost 10 bases and J 5 bases, leaving 15 bases between the germline ends. Germline CDR1 reads LNHDA; CDR2 reads SQIVND (reference sequence). The DNA of the CDR3 is TGTGCCACTAGAGATGACAGCCATCAGCCCCAGCATTTT. Translating it yields CATRDDSHQPQHF.

J is TRBJ2-1 and V is TRBV12-3 or TRBV12-4; D possibly corresponds to TRBD2 (6 bases). This CDR3 has 11 residues. The V end was cut by 11 bases, the J end by 5 bases, with 10 bases between. The CDR3 loop is CAGGRNNEQFF. The DNA for the CDR3 is TGTGCCGGAGGGCGTAACAATGAGCAGTTCTTC.

This CDR3 reads CASSWASGRTDTQYF. In nucleotides, the CDR3 is TGTGCCAGCAGCTGGGCTAGCGGGAGAACAGATACGCAGTATTTT. The chain is built from TRBV5-8 and TRBJ2-3, with 10 bases fitting TRBD2. The germline gives CDR1 SGHTS, CDR2 YDEGEE. V gave up 3 bases and J gave up 3 bases; unmatched junction bases: 4. This CDR3 is 15 amino acids long.

The chain couples TRBV6-1 to TRBJ2-1; TRBD1 might be the D (6 bases). The CDR3 extends over 16 amino acids. With 3 bases removed from V and 0 bases from J, the gap between germline ends came to 12 bases. Per the germline V gene, CDR1 is MNHNS and CDR2 is SASEGT. CDR3 protein: CASSDRQVHSYNEQFF. The CDR3 nucleotides read TGTGCCAGCAGTGACAGACAGGTCCACTCCTACAATGAGCAGTTCTTC.

This chain joins TRBV29-1 and TRBJ1-1; D is ambiguous. The CDR3 is 14 amino acids. V lost 7 bases and J lost 4, with 19 bases in between. Germline-derived CDR1 and CDR2 are SQVTM and ANQGSEA. DNA of the CDR3: TGCAGCGCCCAGACTCCGGGGTCGGGCACTGAAGCTTTCTTT. This sequence encodes CSAQTPGSGTEAFF.

The V call is TRBV10-3, the J call TRBJ2-2; possible D gene TRBD2, 6 bases. CDR1 and CDR2 (germline): ENHRY, SYGVKD. The CDR3 covers 14 residues. V lost 5 bases and J lost 3, with 10 bases in between. Written as DNA, the CDR3 is TGTGCCATCAGTTGGGACTCGTACACCGGGGAGCTGTTTTTT. This sequence encodes CAISWDSYTGELFF.

This clone has only a few counts. V usage is TRBV7-9 and J usage is TRBJ1-1; TRBD1 matches 8 bases. The trim removed 3 bases at V and 3 bases at J, leaving 3 bases unmatched. The germline gives CDR1 SEHNR, CDR2 FQNEAQ (reference sequence). CDR3 length: 14 residues. The CDR3 sequence: CASSLMGQDTEAFF. CDR3 bases: TGTGCCAGCAGCTTGATGGGACAGGACACTGAAGCTTTCTTT.